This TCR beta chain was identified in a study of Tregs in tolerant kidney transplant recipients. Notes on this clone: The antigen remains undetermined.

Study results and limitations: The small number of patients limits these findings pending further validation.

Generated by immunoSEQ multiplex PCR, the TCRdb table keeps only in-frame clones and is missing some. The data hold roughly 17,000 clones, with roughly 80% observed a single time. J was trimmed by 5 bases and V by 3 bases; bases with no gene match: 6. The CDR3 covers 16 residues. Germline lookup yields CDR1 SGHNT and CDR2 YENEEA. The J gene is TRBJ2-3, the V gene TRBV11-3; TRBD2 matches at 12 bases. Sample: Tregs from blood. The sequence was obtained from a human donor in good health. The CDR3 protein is CASSFMTSGSGDTQYF. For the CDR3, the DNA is TGTGCCAGCAGCTTTATGACTAGCGGGAGTGGAGATACGCAGTATTTT.